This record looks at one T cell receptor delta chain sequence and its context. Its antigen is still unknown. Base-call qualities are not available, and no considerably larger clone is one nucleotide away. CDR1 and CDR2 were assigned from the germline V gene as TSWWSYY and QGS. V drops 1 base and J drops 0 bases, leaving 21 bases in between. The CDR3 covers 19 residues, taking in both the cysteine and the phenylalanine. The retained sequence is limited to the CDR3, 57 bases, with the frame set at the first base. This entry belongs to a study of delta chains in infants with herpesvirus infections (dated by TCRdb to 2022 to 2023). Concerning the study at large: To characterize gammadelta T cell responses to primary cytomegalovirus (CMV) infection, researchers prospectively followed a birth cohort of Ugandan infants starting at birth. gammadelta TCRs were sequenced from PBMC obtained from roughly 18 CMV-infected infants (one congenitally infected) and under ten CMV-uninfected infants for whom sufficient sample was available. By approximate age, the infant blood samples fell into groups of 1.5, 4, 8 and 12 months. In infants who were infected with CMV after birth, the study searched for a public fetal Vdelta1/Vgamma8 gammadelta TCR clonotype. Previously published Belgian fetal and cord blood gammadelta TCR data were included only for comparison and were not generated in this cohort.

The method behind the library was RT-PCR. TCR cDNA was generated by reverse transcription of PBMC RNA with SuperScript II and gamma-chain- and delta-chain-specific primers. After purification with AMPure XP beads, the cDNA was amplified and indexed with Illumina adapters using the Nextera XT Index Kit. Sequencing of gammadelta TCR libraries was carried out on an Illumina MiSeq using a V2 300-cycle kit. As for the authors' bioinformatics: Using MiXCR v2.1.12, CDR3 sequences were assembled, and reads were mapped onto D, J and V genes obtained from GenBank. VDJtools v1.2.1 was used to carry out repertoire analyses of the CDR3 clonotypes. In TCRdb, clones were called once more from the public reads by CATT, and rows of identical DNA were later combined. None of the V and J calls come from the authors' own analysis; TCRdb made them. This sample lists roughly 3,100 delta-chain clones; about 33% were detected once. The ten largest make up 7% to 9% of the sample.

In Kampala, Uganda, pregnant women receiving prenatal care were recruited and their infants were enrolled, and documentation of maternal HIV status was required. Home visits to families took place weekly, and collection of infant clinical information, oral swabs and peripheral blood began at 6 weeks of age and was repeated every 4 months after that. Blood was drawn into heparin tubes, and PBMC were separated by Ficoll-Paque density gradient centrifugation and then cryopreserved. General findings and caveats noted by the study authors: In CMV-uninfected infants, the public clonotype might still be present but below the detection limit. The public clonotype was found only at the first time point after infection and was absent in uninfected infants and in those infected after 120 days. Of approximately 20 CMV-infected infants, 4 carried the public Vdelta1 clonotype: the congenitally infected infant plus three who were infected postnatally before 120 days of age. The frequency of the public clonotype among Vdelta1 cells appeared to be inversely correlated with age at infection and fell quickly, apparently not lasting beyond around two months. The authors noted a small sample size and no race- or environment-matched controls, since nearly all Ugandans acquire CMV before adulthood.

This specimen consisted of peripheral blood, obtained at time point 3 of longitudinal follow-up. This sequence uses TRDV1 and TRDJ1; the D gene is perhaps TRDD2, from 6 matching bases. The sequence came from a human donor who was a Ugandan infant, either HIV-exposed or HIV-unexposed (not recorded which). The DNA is TGTGCTCTTGGGGAACGGACTCCTACGGTACGTACATACACCGATAAACTCATCTTT. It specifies CALGERTPTVRTYTDKLIF.